This TCR beta chain originates from a study of control samples from healthy donors and cancer patients. Produced via immunoSEQ multiplex PCR; TCRdb's table is partial and in-frame only. The table has roughly 100,000 clones, 92% seen once. This TCR derives from a woman aged 18-29 years in good health. Sequencing was carried out using blood.

The CDR3 region is CASRGTDTQYF. CDR3 coding DNA: TGTGCCAGCAGGGGGACAGATACGCAGTATTTT. The chain couples TRBV6-4 to TRBJ2-3; D unclear. The CDR3 contains 11 residues. Trimming took 6 bases from V and 3 from J, leaving 4 bases between them. The V gene's germline CDR1 is MRHNA and CDR2 SNTAGT.